The next 4 T cell receptor beta chains were all read from a single sample in a study of blood T cell repertoires in COVID-19. The method was immunoSEQ multiplex PCR; TCRdb's version includes in-frame clones alone and lacks a portion of them. This table holds 240,000 or so clones, around 87% found once. The sequenced material came from peripheral blood. The receptors derive from a man in his sixties who had recovered from COVID-19.

The J gene is TRBJ1-1, the V gene TRBV2; D uncertain. V was pared by 7 bases and J by 4 bases, with 7 bases between. Germline CDR1 and CDR2: SNHLY and FYNNEI. This CDR3 spans 11 amino acids. The DNA of the CDR3 is TGTGCCAGCACCGCGGTCACTGAAGCTTTCTTT. Protein product: CASTAVTEAFF.

The chain carries TRBV11-2 and TRBJ2-1, with TRBD2 identical over 8 bases. The CDR3 runs 17 residues. Germline V lookup: CDR1 SGHAT, CDR2 FQNNGV. Trimming took 5 bases from V and 5 from J; bases not matched to a gene: 14. The CDR3 protein is CASSRRGAGGPHNEQFF. CDR3 nucleotide sequence: TGTGCCAGCAGCCGTCGGGGGGCGGGGGGCCCCCACAATGAGCAGTTCTTC.

This clone has only one observation. This chain connects TRBV2 to TRBJ1-5; 7 bases agree with TRBD1. The trim removed 4 bases at V and 9 bases at J, leaving 12 bases unmatched. CDR1 SNHLY and CDR2 FYNNEI come from the germline V gene. This CDR3 comprises 15 residues. The CDR3 protein is CASSGSALSGGPQHF. Written as DNA, the CDR3 is TGTGCCAGCAGTGGCAGCGCGTTATCAGGGGGGCCCCAGCATTTT.

The V gene is TRBV5-1, the J gene TRBJ1-2, with 9 bases aligning to TRBD1. Germline CDR1 and CDR2: SGHRS and YFSETQ. Trimming removed 0 bases from V and 4 bases from J; junction bases left unmatched: 7. The CDR3 covers 16 residues. CDR3 sequence: CASSLATGGAGYGYTF. Written as DNA, the CDR3 is TGCGCCAGCAGCTTGGCTACAGGGGGCGCTGGCTATGGCTACACCTTC. Looking up the rest from reference TRBV5-1 and TRBJ1-2 gives the full variable domain: KAGVTQTPRYLIKTRGQQVTLSCSPISGHRSVSWYQQTPGQGLQFLFEYFSETQRNKGNFPGRFSGRQFSNSRSEMNVSTLELGDSALYLCASSLATGGAGYGYTFGSGTRLTVV.